This TCR beta chain comes out of a study of technical replicates of blood from a few donors. The V gene's germline CDR1 is SNHLY and CDR2 FYNNEI. The CDR3 loop spans 14 amino acids. After removal of 5 bases from V and 10 bases from J, the junction contained 8 bases not matched to a gene. Assay: immunoSEQ multiplex PCR; the TCRdb copy retains only in-frame clones and omits some. This table holds over 15,000 clones, about nine tenths found once. The sequence came from a human donor in good health. Sequenced material: PBMCs. V and J are TRBV2 and TRBJ2-1; 10 bases match TRBD1. This CDR3 is CASSTGTGAREQFF. CDR3 in DNA: TGTGCCAGCAGTACCGGGACAGGGGCCAGGGAGCAGTTCTTC.